Included here is one TCR beta chain sequence, with context. From germline, CDR1 is MNHEY and CDR2 SMNVEV (reference sequence). V lost 3 bases and J lost 10; bases outside the gene matches: 17. The CDR3 is 18 residues long. Noted treatment: randomized to nivolumab then ipilimumab (arm A) or the reverse (arm B). From thawed PBMCs, live CD3+CD8+ cells negative for CD19 and CD56 were sorted. The data stem from a study of sequential checkpoint blockade in melanoma. The repertoire was sequenced with immunoSEQ multiplex PCR; TCRdb's copy has only in-frame clones and lacks some. The sample contains more than 10,000 clones, around 80% of which appear only once.

The rearrangement uses TRBV27 and TRBJ2-1, with 11 bases aligning to TRBD2. This clonotype was sampled from a human donor with melanoma. The sample consisted of CD8+ T cells sorted from blood (inferred from file names), taken from a patient given nivolumab and ipilimumab in sequence. CDR3 loop: CASSFFRLGSGRAEEQFF. CDR3 bases: TGTGCCAGCAGTTTTTTCCGATTGGGTAGCGGGAGGGCCGAAGAGCAGTTCTTC.